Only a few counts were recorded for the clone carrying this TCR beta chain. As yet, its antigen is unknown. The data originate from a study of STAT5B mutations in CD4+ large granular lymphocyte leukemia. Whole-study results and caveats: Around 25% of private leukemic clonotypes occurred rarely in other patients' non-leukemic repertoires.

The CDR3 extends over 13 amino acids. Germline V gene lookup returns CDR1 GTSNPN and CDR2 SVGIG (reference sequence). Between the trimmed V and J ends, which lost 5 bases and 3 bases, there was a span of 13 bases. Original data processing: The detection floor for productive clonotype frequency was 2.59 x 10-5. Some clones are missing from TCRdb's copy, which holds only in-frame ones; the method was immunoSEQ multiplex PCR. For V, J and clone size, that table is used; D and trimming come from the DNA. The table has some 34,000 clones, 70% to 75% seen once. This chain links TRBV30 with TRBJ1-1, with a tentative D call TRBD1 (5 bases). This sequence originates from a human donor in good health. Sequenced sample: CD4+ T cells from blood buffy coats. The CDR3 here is CAWYRTRDTEAFF. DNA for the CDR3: TGTGCCTGGTACCGGACCAGGGACACTGAAGCTTTCTTT.